This T cell receptor beta chain was recovered during a study of long-term antiretroviral therapy in people with HIV. Whole-study results and caveats: The study collected no data on ART adherence, viral resistance or therapy changes. The data indicate that diversity increased after ART but remained below transplant donor controls.

Held in samples before DNA extraction were 1-10 million cryopreserved PBMC. Trimming left V 8 bases short and J 6 bases short, with 11 bases between. The CDR3 covers 12 residues. The germline V gene encodes CDR1 ENHRY and CDR2 SYGVKD. immunoSEQ v3.0 was run at survey level. For each individual sample, sequencing targeted about 35,000-50,000 T-cell genomes. Measured with immunoSEQ multiplex PCR; TCRdb has only the in-frame clones, and not every one. The data hold 15,000 or so clones, with about 78% observed a single time. As for this clone: Its antigen is unidentified.

The sequenced sample was unsorted PBMCs, obtained more than 3.1 years after starting antiretroviral therapy. V gene TRBV10-3 combines with J gene TRBJ2-1, with D tentatively TRBD1 or TRBD2 (6 bases each). The source of this sequence is a woman aged 40 to 50 with HIV. CDR3 DNA: TGTGCCATCGAAGGGGGAGGCAATGAGCAGTTCTTC. It translates to CAIEGGGNEQFF.